Following are 20 T cell receptor beta chains from one sample sequenced in a study of shared clonotypes between healthy human individuals. TCRdb's copy holds only in-frame clones and misses some; the assay was immunoSEQ multiplex PCR. This table has fewer than 700,000 clones, 95% appearing once. Only CD45RO-negative cells positively selected for CCR7 counted as naive CD8 cells, so terminally differentiated effector memory CD45RA+ cells were excluded. What was sequenced was naive CD8+ T cells sorted from blood. The receptors were gathered from a woman in her thirties in good health.

The CDR3 DNA follows: TGTGCCACCATCGGCAACATCAACTACAATGAGCAGTTCTTC. Its translation: CATIGNINYNEQFF. The V and J genes are TRBV7-9 and TRBJ2-1, with D uncertain. Trimming took off 10 bases at V and 3 bases at J, with 16 bases between the two ends. Germline V lookup: CDR1 SEHNR, CDR2 FQNEAQ (reference sequence). This CDR3 is built from 14 residues.

V gene TRBV30 combines with J gene TRBJ1-2; TRBD1 aligns across 8 bases. Germline V gives CDR1 GTSNPN, CDR2 SVGIG (reference sequence). The CDR3 runs to 15 residues. J gave up 2 bases and V 3 bases, and 8 bases lay outside the gene matches. The CDR3 spells CAWRRQGIFNYGYTF. CDR3 sequence (DNA): TGTGCCTGGAGGAGACAGGGGATTTTCAACTATGGCTACACCTTC.

V and J are TRBV6-5 and TRBJ1-3, with D unclear. The ends were cut back, 7 bases at V and 4 bases at J, with 17 bases in the middle. Germline lookup yields CDR1 MNHEY and CDR2 SVGAGI. The CDR3 totals 15 residues. CDR3 in DNA: TGTGCCAGCAAGCCCGGCACGGGCTACGGAAACACCATATATTTT. This sequence encodes CASKPGTGYGNTIYF.

Remarks on this clone: The same CDR3 can be traced to other DNA sequences in this sample. The chain recombines TRBV2 with TRBJ2-7; TRBD2 matches 8 bases. Per the germline V gene, CDR1 is SNHLY and CDR2 is FYNNEI. The J segment lost 2 bases and the V segment lost 6 bases, leaving 0 bases of the junction unmatched. The CDR3 extends over 12 amino acids. The CDR3 DNA follows: TGTGCCAGCAGCGGGAGGGCCTACGAGCAGTACTTC. Residues: CASSGRAYEQYF.

The J gene is TRBJ2-1, the V gene TRBV7-6; 13 nucleotides match TRBD2. The CDR3 covers 15 residues. Losses at the gene ends were 5 bases for V and 8 bases for J; bases not matched to a gene: 6. Germline lookup yields CDR1 SGHVS and CDR2 FNYEAQ. This chain's CDR3 is CASSDGLAGVHEQFF. The CDR3 region has the DNA TGTGCCAGCAGCGATGGACTAGCGGGAGTTCATGAGCAGTTCTTC.

This chain connects TRBV7-9 to TRBJ2-6, with TRBD1 identical over 7 bases. CDR1 SEHNR and CDR2 FQNEAQ come from the germline V gene (reference sequence). The V segment lost 1 base and the J segment 0 bases; nucleotides outside the gene matches: 6. The CDR3 runs 18 residues. The CDR3 loop is CASSLEGTDGSGANVLTF. The CDR3 nucleotides are TGTGCCAGCAGCTTAGAGGGGACAGACGGCTCTGGGGCCAACGTCCTGACTTTC.

The J gene is TRBJ2-7, the V gene TRBV28, with 11 bases that match TRBD2. The CDR3 extends over 14 amino acids. The germline V gene has CDR1 MDHEN and CDR2 SYDVKM. V lost 5 bases and J lost 6; bases outside the gene matches: 6. CDR3 DNA sequence: TGTGCCAGCAGTGCTCTAGCGGGAGGTGGCGAGCAGTACTTC. This gives the protein CASSALAGGGEQYF.

CDR3 region: CASSKTRVDEQFF. CDR3 sequence (DNA): TGCGCCAGCAGCAAAACGAGGGTTGATGAGCAGTTCTTC. This sequence joins TRBV4-1 and TRBJ2-1; TRBD2 is a possible D gene (5 bases). Trimming shortened V by 5 bases and J by 8 bases, and 13 bases separated the two germline ends. Germline CDR1 is MGHRA and CDR2 is YSYEKL. CDR3 length: 13 amino acids.

The chain uses TRBV6-4 and TRBJ2-1; D may correspond to TRBD1 or TRBD2 (6 bases each). This CDR3 is built from 17 residues. CDR1 MRHNA and CDR2 SNTAGT come from the germline V gene. Trimming shortened V by 2 bases and J by 0 bases, and 14 bases separated the two germline ends. The CDR3 DNA reads TGTGCCAGCAGTGACGGGGGCGGGACAAGCTCCTACAATGAGCAGTTCTTC. Translating it yields CASSDGGGTSSYNEQFF.

This clone was counted a single time. The chain carries TRBV6-1 and TRBJ2-7, with D possibly matching TRBD1 (5 bases). CDR3 length: 13 amino acids. Trimming left V 6 bases short and J 2 bases short, with 11 bases between. Germline CDR1 is MNHNS and CDR2 is SASEGT. This chain's CDR3 is CASRSRTPYEQYF. Here the CDR3 DNA reads TGTGCCAGCAGATCTAGGACACCCTACGAGCAGTACTTC.

V is TRBV4-1 and J is TRBJ1-1, with a possible D match to TRBD1 (5 bases). In germline, CDR1 is MGHRA, CDR2 YSYEKL. The CDR3 covers 15 residues. Between the trimmed V and J ends, which lost 2 bases and 7 bases, there was a span of 17 bases. The CDR3 sequence: CASSQPTGAKNEAFF. CDR3 nucleotides: TGCGCCAGCAGCCAACCTACCGGGGCCAAGAATGAAGCTTTCTTT.

The genes are TRBV5-6 and TRBJ1-5; D is uncertain. Germline V CDR1 and CDR2: SGHDT, YYEEEE. The V end lost 2 bases, the J end lost 3 bases, and 9 bases lay between the germline ends. The CDR3 has 14 amino acids. CDR3 DNA sequence: TGTGCCAGCAGCTTTTACAGAGACAATCAGCCCCAGCATTTT. Translation: CASSFYRDNQPQHF.

This clone showed up just a few times. The chain joins TRBV15 to TRBJ1-1; no definite D call. Germline V lookup: CDR1 LNHNV, CDR2 YYDKDF (reference sequence). V lost 0 bases, J lost 2 bases, and 4 bases lay in between. The CDR3 has 13 residues. In DNA, the CDR3 is TGTGCCACCAGCAGAGAGTCCAACACTGAAGCTTTCTTT. This sequence encodes CATSRESNTEAFF.

V and J are TRBV28 and TRBJ1-5, with 10 bases aligning to TRBD1. The CDR3 sequence is 15 residues long. Trimming at V came to 10 bases and at J to 0 bases, leaving 6 bases not matched to a gene. The germline V gene has CDR1 MDHEN and CDR2 SYDVKM. The CDR3 is CAIRTGGNSNQPQHF. CDR3 bases: TGTGCCATCCGGACAGGGGGTAATAGCAATCAGCCCCAGCATTTT.

This chain connects TRBV7-3 to TRBJ2-7; 7 bases map to TRBD2. Trimming took 9 bases from V and 7 from J; bases not matched to a gene: 3. CDR1 is SGHTA and CDR2 is FQGTGA in the germline V gene. This CDR3 has 10 amino acids. CDR3 coding DNA: TGTGCCAGGTGGGGAGGGGAGCAGTACTTC. This encodes CARWGGEQYF.

The V call is TRBV28, the J call TRBJ2-5; 11 nucleotides line up with TRBD2. This CDR3 is 16 amino acids long. V lost 5 bases and J lost 4; bases outside the gene matches: 9. Germline V gene lookup returns CDR1 MDHEN and CDR2 SYDVKM. The DNA of the CDR3 is TGTGCCAGCAGTCGGGAAACTAGCGGGAGACGAGAGACCCAGTACTTC. It encodes CASSRETSGRRETQYF.

In its sample, this clone was seen once. J is TRBJ2-7 and V is TRBV27; D uncertain. Trimming stripped 5 bases from V and 4 bases from J, with 15 bases between. The germline V gene has CDR1 MNHEY and CDR2 SMNVEV (reference sequence). This CDR3 region has 14 residues. DNA of the CDR3: TGTGCCAGCAGTACAGCGTGGTCTCTTTACGAGCAGTACTTC. Residues: CASSTAWSLYEQYF.

In its sample, this clone was seen once. V is TRBV28 and J is TRBJ1-3; TRBD1 matches 8 bases. The CDR3 is 17 residues long. Germline CDR1 is MDHEN and CDR2 is SYDVKM. The trim removed 5 bases at V and 3 bases at J, leaving 12 bases unmatched. CDR3 in amino acids: CASSHGQGEDFGNTIYF. CDR3 nucleotide sequence: TGTGCCAGCAGTCACGGACAGGGTGAAGACTTTGGAAACACCATATATTTT. The full variable domain, in which reference TRBV28 and TRBJ1-3 provide the parts outside the CDR3, is DVKVTQSSRYLVKRTGEKVFLECVQDMDHENMFWYRQDPGLGLRLIYFSYDVKMKEKGDIPEGYSVSREKKERFSLILESASTNQTSMYLCASSHGQGEDFGNTIYFGEGSWLTVV.

This chain connects TRBV9 to TRBJ2-1; D not certain. Trimming left V 1 base short and J 4 bases short, with 9 bases between. Germline V gives CDR1 SGDLS, CDR2 YYNGEE. The CDR3 consists of 14 residues. CDR3 nucleotides: TGTGCCAGCAGCGTATTTGGAGATTACAATGAGCAGTTCTTC. Translated: CASSVFGDYNEQFF.

The V gene is TRBV27, the J gene TRBJ1-4; D is perhaps TRBD1 (5 bases). Germline CDR1 reads MNHEY; CDR2 reads SMNVEV (reference sequence). Trimming removed 6 bases from V and 8 bases from J, with 19 bases in between. The CDR3 spans 15 residues. CDR3 amino acids: CASSLFGPGDEKLFF. CDR3 bases: TGTGCCAGCAGCCTTTTCGGCCCCGGGGACGAAAAACTGTTTTTT.